Listed here is a single T cell receptor beta chain. Its antigen is still unknown. This entry belongs to a study of identical twins. Points from the study as a whole: Partial confounding of zero-insertion analyses by invariant MAIT and iNKT cells was possible.

This CDR3 has 13 residues. Trimming took 3 bases from V and 7 from J, leaving 13 bases between them. Germline lookup yields CDR1 LNHDA and CDR2 SQIVND (reference sequence). TCRdb reprocessed the 5' RACE reads via MiXCR and lists one record per CDR3 protein. The table includes roughly 350,000 distinct CDR3 sequences, about 12% detected once. These same records also appear under a second study, on yellow fever vaccine responses in identical twins.

The TCR originated in a woman aged 18-29 years in good health. The chain recombines TRBV19 with TRBJ2-7, with a possible D match to TRBD1 (5 bases). The sequencing input was CD8+ T cells sorted from blood. CDR3 nucleotides: TGTGCCAGTAGTATTAGGCAGGGATTAGAGCAGTACTTC. This translates into CASSIRQGLEQYF.